This T cell receptor (beta chain) was retrieved from a study of T cell responses to AZD1222 COVID-19 vaccine. General study points: Most donors were white British, females outnumbered males, and clonal diversity was possibly underestimated.

Clones were read by immunoSEQ multiplex PCR, and TCRdb kept only the in-frame ones, dropping some. The table lists 90,000 to 120,000 clones, roughly 90% of them singletons. The CDR3 has 17 residues. CDR1 and CDR2 (germline): SGHRS, YFSETQ. The trim removed 3 bases at V and 4 bases at J, leaving 11 bases unmatched. Comment on this clone: Antigen unknown.

J is TRBJ1-1 and V is TRBV5-1; 11 bases align to TRBD1. The receptor was isolated from an adult in good health. Sequenced here: peripheral blood, sampled on day 0 of AZD1222 vaccination. The chain's CDR3 is CASSSGQGVRGTTEAFF. The CDR3 DNA reads as TGCGCCAGCAGCTCGGGACAGGGGGTAAGGGGGACCACTGAAGCTTTCTTT.